The subject of this entry is one TCR beta chain. The antigen remains undetermined. These data belong to a study of blood T cells in healthy people across ages. Study summary: Template switching retrieved approximately one barcoded beta molecule for each two T cells. General observations from the study: With naive T cell percentage, TCR beta diversity showed a strong correlation. Among long-lived donors, naive CD4+ cells were more numerous and diversity higher than in aged donors.

No fewer than 5.5 micrograms of total RNA were isolated from every sample. The authors ran a second PCR of about 6 to 11 cycles using a sample-barcoded 5' primer and a J-beta primer mix. Using its own MiXCR run on the 5' RACE reads, TCRdb lists one record per CDR3 protein. The profile shows 590,000 or so distinct CDR3 sequences, approximately 30% of them singletons. The V end was cut by 7 bases, the J end by 7 bases, with 17 bases between. The CDR3 runs to 13 residues. Per the germline V gene, CDR1 is MNHEY and CDR2 is SVGEGT. V usage is TRBV6-2 or TRBV6-3 and J usage is TRBJ2-7; tentatively, D is TRBD1 (6 bases). The TCR originated in a woman at least 80 years old in good health. Source material: blood. CDR3 amino acids: CASTVRDNGEQYF. CDR3 coding DNA: TGTGCCAGCACCGTACGGGACAATGGTGAGCAGTACTTC.